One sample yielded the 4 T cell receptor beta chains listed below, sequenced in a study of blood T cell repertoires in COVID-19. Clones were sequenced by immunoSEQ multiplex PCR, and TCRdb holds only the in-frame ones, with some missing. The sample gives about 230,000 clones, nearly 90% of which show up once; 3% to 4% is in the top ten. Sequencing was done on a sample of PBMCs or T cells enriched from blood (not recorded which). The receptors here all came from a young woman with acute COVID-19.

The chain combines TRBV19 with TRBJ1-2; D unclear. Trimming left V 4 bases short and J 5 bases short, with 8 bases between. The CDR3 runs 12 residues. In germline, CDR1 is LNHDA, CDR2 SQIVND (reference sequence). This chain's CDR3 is CASSNLGYGYTF. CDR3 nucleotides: TGTGCCAGTAGTAACCTCGGGTATGGCTACACCTTC.

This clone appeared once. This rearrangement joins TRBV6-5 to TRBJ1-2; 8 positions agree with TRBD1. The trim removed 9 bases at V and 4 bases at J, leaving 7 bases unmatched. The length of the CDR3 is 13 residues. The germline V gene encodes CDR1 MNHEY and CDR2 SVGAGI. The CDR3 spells CASQGAEGYGYTF. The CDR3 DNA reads TGTGCCAGTCAGGGGGCAGAGGGCTATGGCTACACCTTC.

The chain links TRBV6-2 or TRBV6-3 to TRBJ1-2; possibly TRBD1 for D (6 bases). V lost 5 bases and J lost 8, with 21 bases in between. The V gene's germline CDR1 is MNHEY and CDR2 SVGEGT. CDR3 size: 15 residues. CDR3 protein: CASSQGRQDASGYTF. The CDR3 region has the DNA TGTGCCAGCAGTCAGGGTCGACAGGACGCCTCAGGCTACACCTTC.

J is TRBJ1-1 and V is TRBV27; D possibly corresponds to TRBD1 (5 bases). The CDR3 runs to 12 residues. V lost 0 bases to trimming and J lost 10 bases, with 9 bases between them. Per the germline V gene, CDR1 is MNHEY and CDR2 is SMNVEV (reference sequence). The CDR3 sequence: CASSLSGGGAFF. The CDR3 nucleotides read TGTGCCAGCAGTTTATCCGGGGGGGGAGCTTTCTTT.